This T cell receptor beta chain was found in a study of T cells in Graves' hyperthyroidism and ophthalmopathy. Study information: Upon initial diagnosis and before any treatment, peripheral blood was collected. Whole-study findings and limits: Ophthalmopathy and stable hyperthyroidism were told apart by a 13 V-J model.

The blood was taken when hyperthyroidism was first diagnosed, before any ophthalmopathy symptoms showed up. Isolation of PBMCs was performed on around 9.4 ml fresh peripheral blood. This clonotype occurred many times. Its target is unknown. V was pared by 5 bases and J by 0 bases, with 7 bases between. The CDR3 length is 14 residues. From RNA transcripts, TCR beta CDR3 regions were amplified. First-round RT-PCR with HTBI primers amplified the TCR CDR3 region. Via MiXCR, TCRdb re-called the multiplex PCR reads, giving one row per CDR3 protein. The sample contains about 400,000 distinct CDR3 sequences, about 15% of which appear only once.

This TCR was sampled from a woman under 30 with Graves' hyperthyroidism that later progressed to Graves' ophthalmopathy. Sequencing used blood. This chain uses TRBV12-3 or TRBV12-4 with TRBJ2-2; D possibly corresponds to TRBD2 (5 bases). This CDR3 is CASSIGANTGELFF. CDR3 nucleotide sequence: TGTGCCAGCAGTATCGGGGCGAACACCGGGGAGCTGTTTTTT.